The 25 T cell receptor beta chains listed next were all sequenced from one sample in a study of blood T cell repertoires in COVID-19. Repertoires were generated with immunoSEQ multiplex PCR, while TCRdb's copy carries only in-frame clones and drops some. The data hold roughly 70,000 clones, with about 88% observed a single time. Input material: peripheral blood. The receptor source for this set is a man in his fifties or sixties with acute or convalescent COVID-19.

The sample holds one count of this clone. The chain joins TRBV6-6 to TRBJ1-2, with 10 bases that match TRBD1. This CDR3 contains 15 residues. V lost 4 bases and J lost 8; bases outside the gene matches: 10. Germline loops: CDR1 MNHNY, CDR2 SVGAGI (reference sequence). The chain's CDR3 is CASSSTDRGLGGYTF. The CDR3 nucleotides read TGTGCCAGCAGTTCGACTGACAGGGGGCTAGGGGGCTACACCTTC.

The chain combines TRBV20-1 with TRBJ2-5; 8 positions agree with TRBD2. CDR1 and CDR2 from the germline V gene are DFQATT and SNEGSKA (reference sequence). With V trimmed by 3 bases and J by 4 bases, 10 bases remained unmatched. CDR3 length equals 15 residues. The CDR3 region has the DNA TGCAGTGCTAGTCAGGCGGGGGGATCTCCAGAGACCCAGTACTTC. This gives the protein CSASQAGGSPETQYF.

V and J are TRBV7-9 and TRBJ1-3; no clear D. Germline CDR1 and CDR2: SEHNR and FQNEAQ (reference sequence). CDR3 length equals 16 residues. V was pared by 2 bases and J by 2 bases, with 13 bases between. CDR3 DNA sequence: TGTGCCAGCAGCTTAAGCCGGAGGGTCGCTGGAAACACCATATATTTT. Its translation: CASSLSRRVAGNTIYF.

The rearrangement joins TRBV27 to TRBJ2-7, with 7 bases that match TRBD2. Germline lookup yields CDR1 MNHEY and CDR2 SMNVEV (reference sequence). Unmatched junction bases numbered 5, after V lost 3 bases and J lost 6 bases. The CDR3 length is 13 residues. The CDR3 DNA sequence: TGTGCCAGCAGTTTCAGACTAGCAGGCGAGCAGTACTTC. Encoded protein: CASSFRLAGEQYF.

The chain carries TRBV27 and TRBJ2-1; 8 positions match TRBD2. The CDR3 contains 12 residues. Per the germline V gene, CDR1 is MNHEY and CDR2 is SMNVEV (reference sequence). The J segment lost 8 bases and the V segment lost 4 bases, leaving 1 base of the junction unmatched. The CDR3 bases are TGTGCCAGCAGTTGGCGGGGGGATGAGCAGTTCTTC. It translates to CASSWRGDEQFF.

CDR3 in amino acids: CASSLSESNYGYTF. The CDR3 DNA follows: TGTGCCAGCAGCCTATCCGAGTCTAACTATGGCTACACCTTC. The chain couples TRBV7-9 to TRBJ1-2; D remains unclear. V shed 5 bases and J shed 0 bases, with 10 bases lying between them. CDR1 SEHNR and CDR2 FQNEAQ come from the germline V gene (reference sequence). The CDR3 consists of 14 residues.

The chain combines TRBV27 with TRBJ1-2; 7 nucleotides match TRBD1. The CDR3 totals 13 residues. J was trimmed by 12 bases and V by 5 bases; bases with no gene match: 12. Germline V gives CDR1 MNHEY, CDR2 SMNVEV (reference sequence). The CDR3 reads CASSVVEGASHTF. The CDR3, as DNA: TGTGCCAGCAGTGTAGTGGAGGGGGCCAGCCACACCTTC.

The chain carries TRBV18 and TRBJ1-5; D not certain. V lost 5 bases and J 12 bases, leaving 17 bases between the germline ends. CDR3 length: 13 amino acids. CDR1 and CDR2 from the germline V gene are KGHSH and LQKENI. CDR3 DNA sequence: TGTGCCAGCTCAACCACGGAGGGAAATCACCAGCATTTT. It is translated as CASSTTEGNHQHF.

The chain carries TRBV5-6 and TRBJ1-4, with D hard to call. The CDR3 has 15 residues. Germline CDR1 SGHDT, CDR2 YYEEEE. V gave up 4 bases and J gave up 7 bases, with 17 bases separating them. The CDR3 DNA sequence: TGTGCCAGCAGCCCCGGGTCTCGCGCTGTTGAAAAACTGTTTTTT. It translates to CASSPGSRAVEKLFF.

CDR3 sequence reads: CASFREVNTEAFF. In DNA, the CDR3 is TGTGCCAGTTTCCGGGAGGTGAACACTGAAGCTTTCTTT. The chain employs TRBV19 and TRBJ1-1; D unresolved. Looked up from germline, CDR1 is LNHDA and CDR2 is SQIVND (reference sequence). V lost 8 bases, J lost 0 bases, and 10 bases lay in between. The CDR3 spans 13 residues. Using reference TRBV19 and TRBJ1-1 for the parts outside the CDR3, the full variable domain is DGGITQSPKYLFRKEGQNVTLSCEQNLNHDAMYWYRQDPGQGLRLIYYSQIVNDFQKGDIAEGYSVSREKKESFPLTVTSAQKNPTAFYLCASFREVNTEAFFGQGTRLTVV.

This clone was detected a few times. The V gene is TRBV2, the J gene TRBJ2-7; no clear D gene. The V gene's germline CDR1 is SNHLY and CDR2 FYNNEI. V lost 2 bases, J lost 4 bases, and 15 bases lay in between. The length of the CDR3 is 15 residues. The CDR3 nucleotides are TGTGCCAGCAGTGAAATTCGTAGCCAGCTTTACGAGCAGTACTTC. Its translation is CASSEIRSQLYEQYF.

The chain carries TRBV6-1 and TRBJ2-2, with 14 bases matching TRBD2. CDR1 and CDR2 from the germline V gene are MNHNS and SASEGT. The V segment lost 2 bases and the J segment 15 bases; nucleotides outside the gene matches: 11. The CDR3 loop spans 16 amino acids. CDR3 in amino acids: CASSESGLAGGRGLFF. CDR3 DNA: TGTGCCAGCAGTGAATCTGGACTAGCGGGAGGCCGAGGATTGTTTTTT.

The chain has TRBV21-1 and TRBJ2-5; TRBD2 is taken as the D call from the table, unchecked against the DNA. TRBV21-1 is a pseudogene. The CDR3 has 15 residues. Here the CDR3 reads CASSKKDGEDETQYF. The CDR3, as DNA: TGTGCCAGCAGCAAAAAGGACGGGGAGGACGAGACCCAGTACTTC.

The chain links TRBV11-2 to TRBJ2-2, with D perhaps TRBD1 (6 bases). Germline values: CDR1 SGHAT, CDR2 FQNNGV. CDR3 length: 14 amino acids. Trimming shortened V by 5 bases and J by 4 bases, and 11 bases separated the two germline ends. The CDR3 here is CASSRFRGTGELFF. The CDR3 coding sequence is TGTGCCAGCAGCCGATTCAGGGGCACCGGGGAGCTGTTTTTT.

The chain joins TRBV12-3 or TRBV12-4 to TRBJ1-5; unclear D gene. Trimming shortened V by 4 bases and J by 4 bases, and 8 bases separated the two germline ends. CDR3 size: 13 residues. The CDR3 DNA sequence: TGTGCCAGCAGTTCCGACGGGAATCAGCCCCAGCATTTT. It translates to CASSSDGNQPQHF.

The V call is TRBV18, the J call TRBJ2-3, with 10 positions matching TRBD2. Germline V gives CDR1 KGHSH, CDR2 LQKENI. V shed 3 bases, J shed 5 bases, and the junction held 8 bases outside the gene matches. There are 16 residues in the CDR3. CDR3 protein: CASSPRAGGPGDTQYF. The CDR3 region has the DNA TGTGCCAGCTCACCTCGAGCGGGAGGGCCAGGAGATACGCAGTATTTT.

This chain links TRBV7-9 with TRBJ1-1, with TRBD1 matching 9 bases. Germline assignment: CDR1 SEHNR and CDR2 FQNEAQ (reference sequence). J was trimmed by 7 bases and V by 5 bases; bases with no gene match: 2. The CDR3 has 12 amino acids. The CDR3 DNA reads TGTGCCAGCAGCGTGGACAGGGGTGAAGCTTTCTTT. Its protein product is CASSVDRGEAFF.

The chain is built from TRBV14 and TRBJ2-5; D unresolved. The V and J ends lost 3 bases and 5 bases respectively, with 13 bases between them. The CDR3 is 14 amino acids. Germline assignment: CDR1 SGHDN and CDR2 FVKESK. DNA for the CDR3: TGTGCCAGCAGCCAGAGACAACTCCGGGAGACCCAGTACTTC. Encoded protein: CASSQRQLRETQYF.

The chain links TRBV28 to TRBJ1-3; 9 bases are a match to TRBD1. Trimming at V came to 6 bases and at J to 5 bases, leaving 5 bases not matched to a gene. The CDR3 is 14 residues long. Germline CDR1 and CDR2: MDHEN and SYDVKM. CDR3 DNA: TGTGCCAGCAGCCCTGACAGGGGGAGAAACACCATATATTTT. It encodes CASSPDRGRNTIYF.

This chain connects TRBV9 to TRBJ2-2; 8 nucleotides align to TRBD1. CDR1 is SGDLS, CDR2 YYNGEE, per germline. V lost 3 bases and J lost 6; bases outside the gene matches: 7. This CDR3 is built from 15 residues. CDR3: CASSAETGDPGELFF. The CDR3 nucleotides read TGTGCCAGCAGCGCTGAGACAGGGGACCCCGGGGAGCTGTTTTTT. The whole variable domain, filled in from reference TRBV9 and TRBJ2-2, reads DSGVTQTPKHLITATGQRVTLRCSPRSGDLSVYWYQQSLDQGLQFLIQYYNGEERAKGNILERFSAQQFPDLHSELNLSSLELGDSALYFCASSAETGDPGELFFGEGSRLTVL.

Worth noting for this clone: An end of the junction differs from the germline gene, which may be a read error. CDR3 in DNA: TGTGCCAGCAGTAACTCTCAGGGCCGGGTCAATCAGCCCCAGCATTTT. Translation gives CASSNSQGRVNQPQHF. The genes are TRBV6-6 and TRBJ1-5, with a weak D call TRBD1 (5 bases). The CDR3 length is 16 residues. Per germline, CDR1 MNHNY and CDR2 SVGAGI (reference sequence).

V gene TRBV4-2 combines with J gene TRBJ2-1; 7 bases match TRBD2. V shed 3 bases and J 4 bases; nucleotides not matched to a gene: 9. In germline, CDR1 is LGHNA, CDR2 YNFKEQ. There are 16 residues in the CDR3. CDR3 coding DNA: TGTGCCAGCAGCCATGACCCCGGGACTACATACAATGAGCAGTTCTTC. Translating it yields CASSHDPGTTYNEQFF.

This clone was seen just once. This chain uses TRBV18 with TRBJ1-1; possibly TRBD1 for D (5 bases). The germline V gene encodes CDR1 KGHSH and CDR2 LQKENI. The V end lost 5 bases, the J end lost 0 bases, and 10 bases lay between the germline ends. This CDR3 has 14 amino acids. This chain's CDR3 is CASSKDRVNTEAFF. CDR3 nucleotide sequence: TGTGCCAGCTCAAAAGACAGAGTGAACACTGAAGCTTTCTTT.

The rearrangement joins TRBV7-6 to TRBJ1-2; D remains ambiguous. V lost 5 bases to trimming and J lost 1 base, with 11 bases between them. This CDR3 has 14 residues. Germline CDR1 SGHVS, CDR2 FNYEAQ. CDR3 residues: CASSASLNNYGYTF. The CDR3 DNA sequence: TGTGCCAGCAGCGCCTCACTGAATAACTATGGCTACACCTTC.

The CDR3 reads CASSDNLRGQNGELFF. The DNA of the CDR3 is TGCGCCAGCAGTGACAATCTCAGGGGGCAAAACGGGGAGCTGTTTTTT. J is TRBJ2-2 and V is TRBV10-2; 8 positions agree with TRBD1. The V gene end was trimmed by 3 bases and the J gene end by 7 bases; junction bases not matched to a gene: 10. This CDR3 has 16 residues. Germline V lookup: CDR1 WSHSY, CDR2 SAAADI.